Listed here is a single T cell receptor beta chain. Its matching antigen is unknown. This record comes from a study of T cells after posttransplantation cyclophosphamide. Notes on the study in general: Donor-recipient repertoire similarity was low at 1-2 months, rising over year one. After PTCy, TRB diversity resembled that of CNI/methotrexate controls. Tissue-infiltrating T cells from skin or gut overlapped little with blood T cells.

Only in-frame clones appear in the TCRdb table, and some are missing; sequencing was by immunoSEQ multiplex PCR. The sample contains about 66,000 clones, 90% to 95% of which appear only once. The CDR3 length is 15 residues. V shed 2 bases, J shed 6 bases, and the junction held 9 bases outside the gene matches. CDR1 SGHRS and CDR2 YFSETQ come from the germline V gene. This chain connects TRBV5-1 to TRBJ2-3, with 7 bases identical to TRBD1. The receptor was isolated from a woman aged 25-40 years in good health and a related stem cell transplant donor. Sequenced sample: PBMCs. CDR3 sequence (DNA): TGCGCCAGCAGCTTTACCACAGGGGCCTCGGATACGCAGTATTTT. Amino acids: CASSFTTGASDTQYF.